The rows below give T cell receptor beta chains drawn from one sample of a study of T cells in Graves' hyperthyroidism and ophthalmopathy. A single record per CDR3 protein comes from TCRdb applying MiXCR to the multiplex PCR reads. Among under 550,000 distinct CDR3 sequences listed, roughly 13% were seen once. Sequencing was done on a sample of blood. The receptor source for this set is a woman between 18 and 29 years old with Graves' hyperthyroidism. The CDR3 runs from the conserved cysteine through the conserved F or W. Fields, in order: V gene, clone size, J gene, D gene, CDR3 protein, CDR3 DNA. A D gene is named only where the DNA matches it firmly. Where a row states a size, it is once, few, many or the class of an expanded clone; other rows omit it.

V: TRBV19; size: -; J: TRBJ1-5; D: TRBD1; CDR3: CASSIWPTGTGRLGQHF; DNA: TGTGCCAGTAGTATTTGGCCGACCGGGACAGGGAGGTTGGGCCAGCATTTT
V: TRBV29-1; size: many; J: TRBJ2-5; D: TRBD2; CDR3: CSVPGLAGVETQYF; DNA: TGCAGCGTTCCGGGACTAGCGGGAGTGGAGACCCAGTACTTC
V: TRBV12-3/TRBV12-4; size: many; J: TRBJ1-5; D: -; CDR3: CASSLGGLQPQHF; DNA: TGTGCCAGCAGCCTGGGGGGTCTTCAGCCCCAGCATTTT
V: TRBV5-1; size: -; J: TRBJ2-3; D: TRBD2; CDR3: CASSTGLAGIRNTQYF; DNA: TGCGCCAGCAGCACGGGACTAGCGGGTATCAGGAATACGCAGTATTTT
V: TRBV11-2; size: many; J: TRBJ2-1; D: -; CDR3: CASSLEIAHEQFF; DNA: TGTGCCAGCAGCTTAGAAATAGCCCATGAGCAGTTCTTC
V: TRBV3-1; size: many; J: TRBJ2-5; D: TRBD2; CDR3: CASSQAGTSGRLETQYF; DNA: TGTGCCAGCAGCCAAGCGGGTACTAGCGGGAGACTGGAGACCCAGTACTTC
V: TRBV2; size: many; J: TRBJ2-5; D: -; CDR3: CASSYRASAETQYF; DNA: TGTGCCAGCAGCTATAGGGCTAGTGCAGAGACCCAGTACTTC
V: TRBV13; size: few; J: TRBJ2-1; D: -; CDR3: CASSPQGMGSYNEQFF; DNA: TGTGCCAGCAGCCCCCAGGGTATGGGCTCCTACAATGAGCAGTTCTTC
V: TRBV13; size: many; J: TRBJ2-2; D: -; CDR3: CASSSTFTGELFF; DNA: TGTGCCAGCAGCTCGACTTTCACCGGGGAGCTGTTTTTT
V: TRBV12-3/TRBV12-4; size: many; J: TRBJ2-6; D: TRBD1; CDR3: CAGRQGAAGANVLTF; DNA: TGTGCCGGGAGACAGGGAGCTGCAGGGGCCAACGTCCTGACTTTC
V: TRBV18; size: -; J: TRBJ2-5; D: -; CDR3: CASSPRRETRYF; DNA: TGTGCCAGCTCACCCCGCCGAGAGACCCGGTACTTC
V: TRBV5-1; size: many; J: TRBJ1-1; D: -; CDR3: CASNLDELGTEAFF; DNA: TGCGCCAGCAACCTGGACGAACTGGGCACTGAAGCTTTCTTT
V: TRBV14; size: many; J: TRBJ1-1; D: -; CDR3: CASSQETPNTEAFF; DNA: TGTGCCAGCAGCCAAGAGACACCGAACACTGAAGCTTTCTTT
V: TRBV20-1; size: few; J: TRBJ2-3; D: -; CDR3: CSASFRLGHSGTQYF; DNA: TGCAGTGCTAGTTTTCGTCTAGGCCACAGTGGTACGCAGTATTTT
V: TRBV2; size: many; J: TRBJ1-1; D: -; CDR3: CASSRSDTPGTEAFF; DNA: TGTGCCAGCAGTAGAAGCGATACCCCTGGGACTGAAGCTTTCTTT
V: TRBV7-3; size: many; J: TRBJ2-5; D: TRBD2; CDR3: CASSPGLGETQYF; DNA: TGTGCCAGCAGTCCCGGACTAGGGGAGACCCAGTACTTC
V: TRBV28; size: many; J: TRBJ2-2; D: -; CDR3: CASSVSRQIYSNTGELFF; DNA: TGTGCCAGCAGTGTATCCCGACAAATCTATTCGAACACCGGGGAGCTGTTTTTT
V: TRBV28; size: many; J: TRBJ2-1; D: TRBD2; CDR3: CASSSIAGGNEQFF; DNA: TGTGCCAGCAGTTCGATAGCGGGAGGCAATGAGCAGTTCTTC
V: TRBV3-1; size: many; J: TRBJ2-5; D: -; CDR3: CASSQDGSRETQYF; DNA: TGTGCCAGCAGCCAAGACGGGTCGCGGGAGACCCAGTACTTC
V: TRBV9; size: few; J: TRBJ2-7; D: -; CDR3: CASSARQDSTSYEQYF; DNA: TGTGCCAGCAGCGCCCGACAGGATTCCACTTCCTACGAGCAGTACTTC
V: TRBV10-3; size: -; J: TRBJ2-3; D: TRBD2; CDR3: CAITKGLAEGNTQYF; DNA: TGTGCCATCACGAAGGGACTAGCGGAAGGAAATACGCAGTATTTT
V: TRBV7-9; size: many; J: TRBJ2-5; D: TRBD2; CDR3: CASSTAGLALRYF; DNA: TGTGCCAGCAGCACCGCGGGACTAGCGTTACGGTACTTC
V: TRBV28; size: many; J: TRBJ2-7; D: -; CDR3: CATLRESYYEQYF; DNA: TGTGCCACCCTACGAGAGTCCTACTACGAGCAGTACTTC
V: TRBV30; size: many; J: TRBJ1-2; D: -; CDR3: CAYGHEGYTF; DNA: TGTGCCTATGGACACGAAGGCTACACCTTC
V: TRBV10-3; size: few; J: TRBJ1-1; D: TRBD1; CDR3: CAISGQGASEAFF; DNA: TGTGCCATCAGTGGACAGGGGGCGAGTGAAGCTTTCTTT
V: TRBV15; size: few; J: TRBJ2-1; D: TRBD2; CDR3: CATSAKLKESGRTQFF; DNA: TGTGCCACCAGCGCTAAATTAAAAGAAAGCGGGAGAACACAGTTCTTC
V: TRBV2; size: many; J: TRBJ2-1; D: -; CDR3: CASKIRGTGSYNEQFF; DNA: TGTGCCAGCAAGATACGTGGGACTGGCTCCTACAATGAGCAGTTCTTC
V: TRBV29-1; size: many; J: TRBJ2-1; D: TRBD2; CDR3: CSVGSLADLGDEQFF; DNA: TGCAGCGTTGGCAGTCTAGCGGACCTGGGGGATGAGCAGTTCTTC
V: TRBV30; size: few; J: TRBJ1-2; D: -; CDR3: CAWKGGHGYTF; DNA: TGTGCCTGGAAAGGGGGTCATGGCTACACCTTC
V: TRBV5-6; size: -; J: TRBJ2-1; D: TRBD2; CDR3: CASSWGPGLAWRGEQFF; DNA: TGTGCCAGCAGCTGGGGACCGGGACTAGCGTGGAGGGGTGAGCAGTTCTTC
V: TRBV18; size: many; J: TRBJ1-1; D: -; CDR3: CASSHREGDTEAFF; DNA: TGTGCCAGCTCCCACAGGGAAGGCGACACTGAAGCTTTCTTT
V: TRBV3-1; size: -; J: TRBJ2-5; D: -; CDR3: CASSQEGRGYQETQYF; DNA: TGTGCCAGCAGCCAAGAGGGCAGGGGATACCAAGAGACCCAGTACTTC
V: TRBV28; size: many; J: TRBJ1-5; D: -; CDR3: CASSFRTVNQPQHF; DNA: TGTGCCAGCAGTTTTAGAACGGTCAATCAGCCCCAGCATTTT
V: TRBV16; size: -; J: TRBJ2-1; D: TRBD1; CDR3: CASSPPGTGWFDEQFF; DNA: TGTGCCAGCAGTCCACCCGGGACAGGGTGGTTTGATGAGCAGTTCTTC
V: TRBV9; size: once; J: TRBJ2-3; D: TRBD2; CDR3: CASSSRTGLAGGSDTQYF; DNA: TGTGCCAGCAGCTCCCGGACGGGACTAGCGGGAGGTTCAGATACGCAGTATTTT
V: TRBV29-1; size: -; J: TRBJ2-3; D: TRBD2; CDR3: CSVDWGGLAGGPYTQYF; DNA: TGCAGCGTTGACTGGGGGGGACTAGCGGGAGGGCCATATACGCAGTATTTT
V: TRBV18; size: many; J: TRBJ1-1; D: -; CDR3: CASSPVRNTEAFF; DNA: TGTGCCAGCTCACCAGTCAGAAACACTGAAGCTTTCTTT
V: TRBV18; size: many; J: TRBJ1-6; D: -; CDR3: CASSPSAQGSSPLHF; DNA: TGTGCCAGCTCACCATCAGCACAGGGAAGTTCACCCCTCCACTTT
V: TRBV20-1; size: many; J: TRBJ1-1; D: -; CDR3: CSAYRDGGTEAFF; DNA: TGCAGTGCTTACAGGGACGGGGGTACTGAAGCTTTCTTT
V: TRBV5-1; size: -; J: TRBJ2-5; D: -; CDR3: CASSFPVTEETQYF; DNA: TGCGCCAGCAGCTTTCCCGTGACGGAAGAGACCCAGTACTTC
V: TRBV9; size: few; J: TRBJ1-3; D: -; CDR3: CANSENSGNTIYF; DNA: TGTGCCAACAGCGAAAACTCTGGAAACACCATATATTTT
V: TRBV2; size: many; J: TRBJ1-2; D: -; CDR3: CASSSTAFYGYTF; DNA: TGTGCCAGCAGTTCCACAGCGTTCTATGGCTACACCTTC
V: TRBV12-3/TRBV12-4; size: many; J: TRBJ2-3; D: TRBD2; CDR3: CASSFVSGTDTQYF; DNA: TGTGCCAGCAGTTTCGTTAGCGGGACAGATACGCAGTATTTT
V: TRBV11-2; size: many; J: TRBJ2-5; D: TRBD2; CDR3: CASSPGTSPQETQYF; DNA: TGTGCCAGCAGCCCGGGGACTAGCCCTCAAGAGACCCAGTACTTC
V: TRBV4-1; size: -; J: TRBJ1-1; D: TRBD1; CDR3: CASSQGTGTGGLNTEAFF; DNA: TGCGCCAGCAGCCAGGGAACCGGGACAGGGGGATTGAACACTGAAGCTTTCTTT
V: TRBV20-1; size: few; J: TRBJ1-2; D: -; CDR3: CSARVRALYYGYTF; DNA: TGCAGTGCTAGAGTCCGTGCGTTATACTATGGCTACACCTTC
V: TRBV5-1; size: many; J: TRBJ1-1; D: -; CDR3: CASRLGRVNTEAFF; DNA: TGCGCCAGCAGATTAGGACGGGTGAACACTGAAGCTTTCTTT
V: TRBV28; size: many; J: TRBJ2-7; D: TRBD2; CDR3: CASSLSGLAGIYEQYF; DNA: TGTGCCAGCAGTTTAAGCGGGCTAGCGGGAATCTACGAGCAGTACTTC
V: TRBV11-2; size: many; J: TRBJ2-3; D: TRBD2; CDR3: CASSSPTSGWADTQYF; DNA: TGTGCCAGCAGCTCCCCGACTAGCGGATGGGCAGATACGCAGTATTTT
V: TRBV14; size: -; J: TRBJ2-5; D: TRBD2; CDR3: CASSHSGLAVYF; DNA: TGTGCCAGCAGCCACTCAGGACTAGCGGTGTACTTC